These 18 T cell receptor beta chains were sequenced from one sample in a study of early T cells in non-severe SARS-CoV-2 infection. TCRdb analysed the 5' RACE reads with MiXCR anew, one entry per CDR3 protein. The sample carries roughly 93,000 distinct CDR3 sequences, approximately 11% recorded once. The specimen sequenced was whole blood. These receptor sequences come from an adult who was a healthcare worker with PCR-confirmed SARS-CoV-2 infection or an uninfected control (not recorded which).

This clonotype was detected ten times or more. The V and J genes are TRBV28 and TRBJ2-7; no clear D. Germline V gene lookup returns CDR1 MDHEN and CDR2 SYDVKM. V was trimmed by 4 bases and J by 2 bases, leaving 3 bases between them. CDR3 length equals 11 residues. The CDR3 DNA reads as TGTGCCAGCAGTTCCCCCTACGAGCAGTACTTC. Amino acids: CASSSPYEQYF.

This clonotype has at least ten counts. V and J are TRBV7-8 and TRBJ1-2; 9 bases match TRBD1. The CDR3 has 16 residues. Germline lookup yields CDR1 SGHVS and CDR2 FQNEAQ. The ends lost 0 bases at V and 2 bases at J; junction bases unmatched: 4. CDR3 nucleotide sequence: TGTGCCAGCAGCTTAGCAGGGACAGGGTACAACTATGGCTACACCTTC. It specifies CASSLAGTGYNYGYTF.

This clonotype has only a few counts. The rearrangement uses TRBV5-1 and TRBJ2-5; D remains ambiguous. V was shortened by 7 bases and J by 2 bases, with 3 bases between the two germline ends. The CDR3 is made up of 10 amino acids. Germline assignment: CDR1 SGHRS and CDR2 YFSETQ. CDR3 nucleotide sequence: TGCGCCAGCCATCAAGAGACCCAGTACTTC. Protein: CASHQETQYF.

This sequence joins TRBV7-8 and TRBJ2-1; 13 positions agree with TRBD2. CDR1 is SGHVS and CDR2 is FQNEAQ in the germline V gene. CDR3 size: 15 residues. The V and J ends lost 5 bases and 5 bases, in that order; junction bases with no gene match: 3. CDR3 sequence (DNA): TGTGCCAGCAGCGTCGGGACTAGCGGGAACAATGAGCAGTTCTTC. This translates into CASSVGTSGNNEQFF.

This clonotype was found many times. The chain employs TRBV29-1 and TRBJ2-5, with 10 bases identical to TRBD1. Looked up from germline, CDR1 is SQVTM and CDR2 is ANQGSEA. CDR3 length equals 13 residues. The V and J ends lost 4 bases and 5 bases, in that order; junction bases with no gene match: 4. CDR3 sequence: CSVVRQGAETQYF. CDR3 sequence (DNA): TGCAGCGTTGTCCGACAGGGGGCGGAGACCCAGTACTTC.

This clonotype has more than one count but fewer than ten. For the CDR3, the DNA is TGCAGCGCCCGTCCCGAGGACAGGGAGGGCTACACCTTC. It encodes CSARPEDREGYTF. This chain uses TRBV29-1 with TRBJ1-2; TRBD1 agrees at 8 bases. The junction had 12 bases not matched to a gene; V was cut back by 7 bases and J by 8 bases. Germline V gene data show CDR1 as SQVTM and CDR2 as ANQGSEA. This CDR3 region has 13 residues.

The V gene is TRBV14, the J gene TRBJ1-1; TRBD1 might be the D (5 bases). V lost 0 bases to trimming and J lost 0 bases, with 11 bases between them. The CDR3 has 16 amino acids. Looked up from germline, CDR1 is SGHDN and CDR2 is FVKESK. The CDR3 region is CASSQDRGHLNTEAFF. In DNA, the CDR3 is TGTGCCAGCAGCCAAGATCGAGGACACTTGAACACTGAAGCTTTCTTT.

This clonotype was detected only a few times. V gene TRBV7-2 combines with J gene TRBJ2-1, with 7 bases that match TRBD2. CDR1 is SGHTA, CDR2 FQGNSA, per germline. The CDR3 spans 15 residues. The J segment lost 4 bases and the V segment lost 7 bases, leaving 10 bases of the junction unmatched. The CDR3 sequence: CASTPSSGLYNEQFF. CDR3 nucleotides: TGTGCCAGCACCCCCAGTAGCGGGTTATACAATGAGCAGTTCTTC.

The CDR3: CASSGEIMNTEAFF. CDR3 sequence (DNA): TGCGCCAGCAGCGGGGAGATCATGAACACTGAAGCTTTCTTT. The genes are TRBV5-1 and TRBJ1-1; no definite D call. Looked up from germline, CDR1 is SGHRS and CDR2 is YFSETQ. The V and J ends lost 4 bases and 0 bases respectively, with 10 bases between them. This CDR3 is built from 14 residues. Supplemented by reference TRBV5-1 and TRBJ1-1, the full variable domain reads KAGVTQTPRYLIKTRGQQVTLSCSPISGHRSVSWYQQTPGQGLQFLFEYFSETQRNKGNFPGRFSGRQFSNSRSEMNVSTLELGDSALYLCASSGEIMNTEAFFGQGTRLTVV.

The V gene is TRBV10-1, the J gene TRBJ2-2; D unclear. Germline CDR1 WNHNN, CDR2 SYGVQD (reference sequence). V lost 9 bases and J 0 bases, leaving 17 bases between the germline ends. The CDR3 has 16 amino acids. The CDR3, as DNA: TGCGCCAGGCTCCCTTTTGAGTCCCCGAACACCGGGGAGCTGTTTTTT. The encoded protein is CARLPFESPNTGELFF.

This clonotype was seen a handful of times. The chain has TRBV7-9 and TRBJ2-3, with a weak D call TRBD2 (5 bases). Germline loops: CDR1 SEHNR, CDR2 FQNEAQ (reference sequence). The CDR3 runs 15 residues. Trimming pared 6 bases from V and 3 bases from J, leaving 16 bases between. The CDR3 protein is CASSSSGSKTDTQYF. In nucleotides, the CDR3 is TGTGCCAGCAGTTCAAGCGGTAGCAAAACAGATACGCAGTATTTT.

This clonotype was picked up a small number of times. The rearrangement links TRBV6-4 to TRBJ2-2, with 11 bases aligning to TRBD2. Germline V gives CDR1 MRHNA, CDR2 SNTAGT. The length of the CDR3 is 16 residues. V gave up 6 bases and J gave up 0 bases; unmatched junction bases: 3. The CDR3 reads CASSASGGTNTGELFF. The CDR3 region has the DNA TGTGCCAGCAGCGCTAGCGGGGGGACGAACACCGGGGAGCTGTTTTTT.

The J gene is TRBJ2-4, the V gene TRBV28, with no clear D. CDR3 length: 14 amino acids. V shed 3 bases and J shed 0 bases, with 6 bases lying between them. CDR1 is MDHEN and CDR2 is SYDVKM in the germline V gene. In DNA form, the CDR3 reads TGTGCCAGCAGTTTCGGGTTAGCCAAAAACATTCAGTACTTC. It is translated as CASSFGLAKNIQYF.

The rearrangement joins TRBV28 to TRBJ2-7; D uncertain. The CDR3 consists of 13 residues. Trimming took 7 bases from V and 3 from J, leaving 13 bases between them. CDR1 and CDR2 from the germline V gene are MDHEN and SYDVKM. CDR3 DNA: TGTGCCAGCACCGAATCCCGGAACTACGAGCAGTACTTC. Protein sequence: CASTESRNYEQYF.

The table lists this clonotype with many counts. CDR3 nucleotides: TGTGCCAGCAGCGAAGGGACGGCAAAAGGACAAGAGACCCAGTACTTC. Translation: CASSEGTAKGQETQYF. The V call is TRBV7-3, the J call TRBJ2-5, with D perhaps TRBD1 or TRBD2 (5 bases each). The CDR3 sequence is 16 residues long. Germline CDR1 SGHTA, CDR2 FQGTGA. V lost 5 bases, J lost 2 bases, and 18 bases lay in between.

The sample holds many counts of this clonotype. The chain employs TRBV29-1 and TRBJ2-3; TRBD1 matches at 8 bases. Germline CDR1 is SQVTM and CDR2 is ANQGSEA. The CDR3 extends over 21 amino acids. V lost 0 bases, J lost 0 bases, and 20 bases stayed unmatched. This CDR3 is CSVEDSARGLGLYPSTDTQYF. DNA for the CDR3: TGCAGCGTTGAAGATTCGGCCAGGGGGCTAGGCCTATACCCAAGCACAGATACGCAGTATTTT.

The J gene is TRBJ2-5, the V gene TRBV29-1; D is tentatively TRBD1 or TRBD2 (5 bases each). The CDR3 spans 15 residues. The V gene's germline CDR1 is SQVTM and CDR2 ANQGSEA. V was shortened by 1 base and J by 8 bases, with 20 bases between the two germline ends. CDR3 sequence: CSVEGPQGIGGTQYF. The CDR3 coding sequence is TGCAGCGTTGAAGGCCCCCAGGGCATTGGGGGAACCCAGTACTTC. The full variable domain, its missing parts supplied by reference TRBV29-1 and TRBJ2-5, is SAVISQKPSRDICQRGTSLTIQCQVDSQVTMMFWYRQQPGQSLTLIATANQGSEATYESGFVIDKFPISRPNLTFSTLTVSNMSPEDSSIYLCSVEGPQGIGGTQYFGPGTRLLVL.

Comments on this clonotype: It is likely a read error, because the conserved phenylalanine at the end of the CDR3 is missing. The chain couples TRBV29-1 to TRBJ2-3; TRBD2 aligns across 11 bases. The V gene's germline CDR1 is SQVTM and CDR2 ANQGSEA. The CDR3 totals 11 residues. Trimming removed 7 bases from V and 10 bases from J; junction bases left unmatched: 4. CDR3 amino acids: CSDGTSGSQYL. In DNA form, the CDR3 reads TGCAGCGATGGGACTAGCGGATCGCAGTATTTA.